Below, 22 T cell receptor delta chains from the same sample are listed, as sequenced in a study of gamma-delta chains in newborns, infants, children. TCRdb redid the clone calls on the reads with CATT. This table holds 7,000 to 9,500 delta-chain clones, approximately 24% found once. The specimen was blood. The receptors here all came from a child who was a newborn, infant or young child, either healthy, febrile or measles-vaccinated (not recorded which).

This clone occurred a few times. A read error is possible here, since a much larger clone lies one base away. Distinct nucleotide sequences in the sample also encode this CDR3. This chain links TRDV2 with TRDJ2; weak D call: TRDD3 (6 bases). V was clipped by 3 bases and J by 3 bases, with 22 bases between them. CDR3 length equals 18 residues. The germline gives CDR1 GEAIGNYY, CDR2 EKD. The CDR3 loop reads CACDPLGMKGSLTAQLFF. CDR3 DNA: TGTGCCTGTGACCCTCTGGGGATGAAAGGGAGTCTGACAGCACAACTCTTCTTT.

The CDR3 region is CACDTVAWTGETDKLIF. The CDR3 DNA follows: TGTGCCTGTGACACCGTAGCGTGGACTGGGGAAACCGATAAACTCATCTTT. The chain joins TRDV2 to TRDJ1, with 7 bases lining up with TRDD3. CDR3 length: 17 amino acids. Germline V gene lookup returns CDR1 GEAIGNYY and CDR2 EKD. Trimming at V came to 0 bases and at J to 2 bases, leaving 11 bases not matched to a gene.

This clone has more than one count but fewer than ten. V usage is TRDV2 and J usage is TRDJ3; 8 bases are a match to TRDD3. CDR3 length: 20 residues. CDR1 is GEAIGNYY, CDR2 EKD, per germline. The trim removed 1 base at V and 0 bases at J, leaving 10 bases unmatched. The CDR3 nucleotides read TGTGCCTGTGACACTCTGGGGGACCACGGAAGCTCCTGGGACACCCGACAGATGTTTTTC. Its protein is CACDTLGDHGSSWDTRQMFF.

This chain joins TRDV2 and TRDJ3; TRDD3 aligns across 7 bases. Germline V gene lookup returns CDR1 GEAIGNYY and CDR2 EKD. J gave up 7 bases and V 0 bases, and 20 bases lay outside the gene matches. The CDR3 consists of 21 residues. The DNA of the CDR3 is TGTGCCTGTGACACCCCTCCCACTGGGGACCTAAGCTCCTTTGACACCCGACAGATGTTTTTC. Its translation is CACDTPPTGDLSSFDTRQMFF.

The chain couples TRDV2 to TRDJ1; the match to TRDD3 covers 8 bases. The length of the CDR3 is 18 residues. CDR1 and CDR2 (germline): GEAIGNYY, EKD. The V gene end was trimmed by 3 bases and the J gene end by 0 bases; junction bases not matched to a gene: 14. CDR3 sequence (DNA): TGTGCCTGTGACGCCGTCCCCCTGGGGGAACGGGACACCGATAAACTCATCTTT. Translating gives CACDAVPLGERDTDKLIF.

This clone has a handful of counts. CDR3 residues: CARHSLGDTSGKLIF. DNA of the CDR3: TGTGCCCGTCACTCACTGGGGGATACTTCCGGTAAACTCATCTTT. This rearrangement joins TRDV2 to TRDJ1, with 12 bases lining up with TRDD3. Looked up from germline, CDR1 is GEAIGNYY and CDR2 is EKD. The V segment lost 9 bases and the J segment 7 bases; nucleotides outside the gene matches: 14. The CDR3 runs 15 residues.

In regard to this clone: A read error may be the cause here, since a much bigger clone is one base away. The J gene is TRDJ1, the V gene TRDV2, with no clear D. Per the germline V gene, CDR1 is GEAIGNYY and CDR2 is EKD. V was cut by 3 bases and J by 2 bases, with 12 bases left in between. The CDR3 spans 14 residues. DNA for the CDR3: TGTGCCTGTGACCCGGTGCCCCGTACCGATAAACTCATCTTT. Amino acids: CACDPVPRTDKLIF.

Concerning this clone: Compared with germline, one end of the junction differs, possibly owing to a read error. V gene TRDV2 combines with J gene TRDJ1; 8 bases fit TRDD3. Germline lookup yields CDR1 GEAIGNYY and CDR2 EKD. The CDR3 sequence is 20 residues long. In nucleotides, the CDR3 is TGTGCCTGTGACCTCGCGCCCCTGGGGGACCCCGGCCTATACACCGATACACTCATCTTT. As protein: CACDLAPLGDPGLYTDTLIF.

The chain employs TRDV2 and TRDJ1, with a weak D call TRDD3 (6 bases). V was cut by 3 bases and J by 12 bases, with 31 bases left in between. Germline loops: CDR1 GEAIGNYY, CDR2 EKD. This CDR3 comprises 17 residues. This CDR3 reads CACDRTDGGKETDNIIF. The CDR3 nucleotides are TGTGCCTGTGACCGAACTGACGGGGGGAAGGAAACCGATAACATCATCTTT.

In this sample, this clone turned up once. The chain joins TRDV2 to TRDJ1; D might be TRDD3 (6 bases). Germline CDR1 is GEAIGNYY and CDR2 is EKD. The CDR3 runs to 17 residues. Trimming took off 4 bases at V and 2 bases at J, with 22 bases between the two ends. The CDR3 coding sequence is TGTGCCTGTGATGGGCTTAGGGTGGGGATGTCAACCGATAAACTCATCTTT. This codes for CACDGLRVGMSTDKLIF.

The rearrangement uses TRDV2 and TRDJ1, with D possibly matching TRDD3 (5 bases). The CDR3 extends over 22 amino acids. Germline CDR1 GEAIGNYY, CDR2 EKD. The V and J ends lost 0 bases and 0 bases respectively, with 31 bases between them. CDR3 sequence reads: CACDTVWRSTKLWDPYTDKLIF. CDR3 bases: TGTGCCTGTGACACCGTCTGGCGTTCCACCAAACTGTGGGATCCCTACACCGATAAACTCATCTTT.

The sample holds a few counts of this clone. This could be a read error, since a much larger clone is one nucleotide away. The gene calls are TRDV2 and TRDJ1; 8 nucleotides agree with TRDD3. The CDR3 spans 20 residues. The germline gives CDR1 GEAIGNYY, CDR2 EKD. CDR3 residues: CARDRVAYWGATQVTDKLIF. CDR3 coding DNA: TGTGCCCGTGACCGTGTCGCCTACTGGGGGGCGACGCAGGTCACCGATAAACTCATCTTT.

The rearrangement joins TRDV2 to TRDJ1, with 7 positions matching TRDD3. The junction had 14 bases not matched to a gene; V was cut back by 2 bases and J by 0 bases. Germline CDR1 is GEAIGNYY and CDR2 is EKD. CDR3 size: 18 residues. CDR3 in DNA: TGTGCCTGTGACAGGGTCTTGGGGGACCGATCGTACACCGATAAACTCATCTTT. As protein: CACDRVLGDRSYTDKLIF.

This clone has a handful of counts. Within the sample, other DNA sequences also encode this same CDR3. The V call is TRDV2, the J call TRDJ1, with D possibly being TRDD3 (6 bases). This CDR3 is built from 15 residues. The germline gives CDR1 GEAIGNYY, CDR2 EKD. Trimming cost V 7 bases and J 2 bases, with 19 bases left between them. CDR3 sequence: CACDPLGSGTDKLIF. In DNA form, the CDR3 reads TGTGCCTGCGACCCACTGGGTTCGGGAACCGATAAACTCATCTTT.

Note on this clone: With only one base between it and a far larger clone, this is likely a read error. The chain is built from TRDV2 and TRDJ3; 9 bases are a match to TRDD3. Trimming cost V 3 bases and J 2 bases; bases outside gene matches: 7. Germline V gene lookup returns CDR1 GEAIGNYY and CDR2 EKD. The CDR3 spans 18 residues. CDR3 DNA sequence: TGTGCCTGTGACTCCGCTCGGGGATACGCCTGGGACACCCGACAGATGTTTTTC. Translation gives CACDSARGYAWDTRQMFF.

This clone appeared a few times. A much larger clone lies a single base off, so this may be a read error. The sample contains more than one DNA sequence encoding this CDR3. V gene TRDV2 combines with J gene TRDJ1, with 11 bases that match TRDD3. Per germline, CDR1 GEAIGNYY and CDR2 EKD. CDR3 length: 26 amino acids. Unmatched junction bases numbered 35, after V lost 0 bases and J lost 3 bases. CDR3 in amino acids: CACDTLLALGDKKEYPPSRGADKLIF. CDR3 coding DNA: TGTGCCTGTGACACCCTACTCGCACTGGGGGATAAAAAGGAATACCCACCCTCCCGTGGCGCCGATAAACTCATCTTT.

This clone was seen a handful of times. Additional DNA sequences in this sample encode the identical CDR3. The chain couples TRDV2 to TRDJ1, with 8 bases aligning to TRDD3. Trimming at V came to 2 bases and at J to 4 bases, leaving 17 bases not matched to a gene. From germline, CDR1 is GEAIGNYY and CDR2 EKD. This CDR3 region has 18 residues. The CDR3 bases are TGTGCCTGTGACAGTTTGTTTACTGGGGATACAGTGGTCGATAAACTCATCTTT. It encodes CACDSLFTGDTVVDKLIF.

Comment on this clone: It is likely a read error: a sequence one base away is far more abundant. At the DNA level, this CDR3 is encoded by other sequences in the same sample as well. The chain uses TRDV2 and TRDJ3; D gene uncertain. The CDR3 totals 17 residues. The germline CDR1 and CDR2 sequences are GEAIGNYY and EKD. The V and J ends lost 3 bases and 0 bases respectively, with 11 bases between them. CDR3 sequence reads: CACDASWSSWDTRQMFF. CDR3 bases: TGTGCCTGTGACGCGAGCTGGAGCTCCTGGGACACCCGACAGATGTTTTTC.

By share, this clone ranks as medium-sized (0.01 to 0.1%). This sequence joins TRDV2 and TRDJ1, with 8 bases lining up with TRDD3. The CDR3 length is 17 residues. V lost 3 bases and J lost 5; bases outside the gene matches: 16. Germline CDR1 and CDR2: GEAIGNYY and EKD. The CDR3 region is CACDRLPGIRFLDKLIF. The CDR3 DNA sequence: TGTGCCTGTGACCGACTTCCCGGGATACGGTTTCTGGATAAACTCATCTTT.

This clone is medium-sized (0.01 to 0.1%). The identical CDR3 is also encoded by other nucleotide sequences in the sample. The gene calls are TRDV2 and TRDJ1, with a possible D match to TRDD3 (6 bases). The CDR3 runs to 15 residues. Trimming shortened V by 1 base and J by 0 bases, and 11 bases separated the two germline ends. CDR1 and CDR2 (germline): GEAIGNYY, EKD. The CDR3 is CACDTLGPYTDKLIF. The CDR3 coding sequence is TGTGCCTGTGACACTCTGGGGCCTTACACCGATAAACTCATCTTT.

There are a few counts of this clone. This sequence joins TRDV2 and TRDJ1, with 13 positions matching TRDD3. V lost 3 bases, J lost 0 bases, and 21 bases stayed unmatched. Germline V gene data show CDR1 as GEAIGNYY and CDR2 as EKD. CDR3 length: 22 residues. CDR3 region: CACDPVLGDTPGNSPYTDKLIF. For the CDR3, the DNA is TGTGCCTGTGACCCGGTACTGGGGGATACGCCGGGTAATTCACCGTACACCGATAAACTCATCTTT.

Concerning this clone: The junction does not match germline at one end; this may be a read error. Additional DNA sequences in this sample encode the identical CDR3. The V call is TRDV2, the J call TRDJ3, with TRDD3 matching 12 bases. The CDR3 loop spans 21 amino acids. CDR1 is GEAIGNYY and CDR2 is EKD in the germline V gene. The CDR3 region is CACDTVLGDTLQSWDTRQMFF. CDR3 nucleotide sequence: TGTGCCTGTGACACCGTCCTGGGGGATACGCTCCAATCCTGGGACACCCGGCAGATGTTTTTC.